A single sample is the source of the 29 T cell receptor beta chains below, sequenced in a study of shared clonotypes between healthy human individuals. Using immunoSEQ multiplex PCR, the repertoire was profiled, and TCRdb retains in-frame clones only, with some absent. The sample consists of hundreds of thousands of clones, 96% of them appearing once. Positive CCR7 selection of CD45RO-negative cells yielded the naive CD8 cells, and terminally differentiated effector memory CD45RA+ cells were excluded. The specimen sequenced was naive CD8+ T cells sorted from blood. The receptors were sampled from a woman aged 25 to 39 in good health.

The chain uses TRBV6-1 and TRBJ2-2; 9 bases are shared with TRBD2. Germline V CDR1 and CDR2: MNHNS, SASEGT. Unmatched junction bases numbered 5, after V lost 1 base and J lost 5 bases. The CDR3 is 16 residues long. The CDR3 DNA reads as TGTGCCAGCAGTGAAGTTGGCGGGAGGGCAACCGGGGAGCTGTTTTTT. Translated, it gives CASSEVGGRATGELFF.

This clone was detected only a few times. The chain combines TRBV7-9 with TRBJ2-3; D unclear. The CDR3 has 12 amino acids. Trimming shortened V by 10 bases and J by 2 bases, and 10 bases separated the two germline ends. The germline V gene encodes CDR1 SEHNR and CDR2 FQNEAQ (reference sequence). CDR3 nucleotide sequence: TGTGCCAAGACGGATTCCACAGATACGCAGTATTTT. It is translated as CAKTDSTDTQYF.

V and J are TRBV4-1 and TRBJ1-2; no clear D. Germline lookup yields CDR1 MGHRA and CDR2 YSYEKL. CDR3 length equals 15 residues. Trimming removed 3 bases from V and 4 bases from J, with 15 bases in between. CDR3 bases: TGCGCCAGCAGCCACCCCCTGGGAGGTGGCTATGGCTACACCTTC. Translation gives CASSHPLGGGYGYTF.

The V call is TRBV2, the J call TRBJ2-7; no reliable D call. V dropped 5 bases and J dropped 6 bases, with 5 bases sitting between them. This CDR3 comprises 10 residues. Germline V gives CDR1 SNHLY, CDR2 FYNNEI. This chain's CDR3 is CASSRSEQYF. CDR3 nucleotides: TGTGCCAGCAGTCGAAGCGAGCAGTACTTC.

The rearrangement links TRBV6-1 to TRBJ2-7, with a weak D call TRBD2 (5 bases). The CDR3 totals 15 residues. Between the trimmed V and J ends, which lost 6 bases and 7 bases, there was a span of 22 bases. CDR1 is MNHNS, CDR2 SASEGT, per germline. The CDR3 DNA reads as TGTGCCAGCAGCAAAGAGAGGGCGAAAAACTTGGAGCAGTACTTC. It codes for CASSKERAKNLEQYF.

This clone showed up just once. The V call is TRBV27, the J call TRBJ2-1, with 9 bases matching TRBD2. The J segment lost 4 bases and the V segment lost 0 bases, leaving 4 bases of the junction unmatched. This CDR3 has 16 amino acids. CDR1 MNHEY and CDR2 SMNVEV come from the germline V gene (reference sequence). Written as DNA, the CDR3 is TGTGCCAGCAGTTTATCAGGTAGCGGGAGTTACAATGAGCAGTTCTTC. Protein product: CASSLSGSGSYNEQFF.

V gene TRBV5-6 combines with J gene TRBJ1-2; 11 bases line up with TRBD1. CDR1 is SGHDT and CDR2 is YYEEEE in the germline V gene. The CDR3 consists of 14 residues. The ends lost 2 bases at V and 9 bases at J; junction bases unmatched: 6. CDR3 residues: CASSFGTGGTSYTF. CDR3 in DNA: TGTGCCAGCAGCTTCGGGACAGGGGGTACGAGCTACACCTTC.

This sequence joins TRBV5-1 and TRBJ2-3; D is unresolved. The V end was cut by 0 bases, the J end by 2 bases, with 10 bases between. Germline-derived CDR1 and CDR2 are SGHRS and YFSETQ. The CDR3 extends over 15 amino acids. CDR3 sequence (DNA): TGCGCCAGCAGCTTGGCTCCGCGTAACACAGATACGCAGTATTTT. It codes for CASSLAPRNTDTQYF.

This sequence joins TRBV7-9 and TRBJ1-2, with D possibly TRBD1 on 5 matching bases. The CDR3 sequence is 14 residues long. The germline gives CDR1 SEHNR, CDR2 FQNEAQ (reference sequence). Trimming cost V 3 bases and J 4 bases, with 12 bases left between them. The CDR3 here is CASSLVGPLYGYTF. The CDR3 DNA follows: TGTGCCAGCAGCTTGGTGGGGCCGCTCTATGGCTACACCTTC. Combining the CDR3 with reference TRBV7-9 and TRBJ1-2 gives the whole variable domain DTGVSQNPRHKITKRGQNVTFRCDPISEHNRLYWYRQTLGQGPEFLTYFQNEAQLEKSRLLSDRFSAERPKGSFSTLEIQRTEQGDSAMYLCASSLVGPLYGYTFGSGTRLTVV.

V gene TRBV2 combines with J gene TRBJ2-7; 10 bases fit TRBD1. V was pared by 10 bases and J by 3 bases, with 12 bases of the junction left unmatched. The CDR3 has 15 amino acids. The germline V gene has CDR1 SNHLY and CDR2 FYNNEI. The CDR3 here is CATIFMGTGDYEQYF. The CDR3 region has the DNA TGTGCCACCATATTTATGGGGACAGGGGACTACGAGCAGTACTTC.

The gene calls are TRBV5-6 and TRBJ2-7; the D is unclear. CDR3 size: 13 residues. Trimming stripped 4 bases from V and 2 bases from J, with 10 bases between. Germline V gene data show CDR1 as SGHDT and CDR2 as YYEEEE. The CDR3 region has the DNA TGTGCCAGCAGCATTAGTGTTACCTACGAGCAGTACTTC. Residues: CASSISVTYEQYF.

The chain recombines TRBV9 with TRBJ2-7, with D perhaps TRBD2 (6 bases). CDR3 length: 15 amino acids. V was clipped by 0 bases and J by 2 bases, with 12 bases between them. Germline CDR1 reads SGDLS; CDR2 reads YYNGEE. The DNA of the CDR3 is TGTGCCAGCAGCGTAGGAGCGGGTGGAGCCTACGAGCAGTACTTC. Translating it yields CASSVGAGGAYEQYF.

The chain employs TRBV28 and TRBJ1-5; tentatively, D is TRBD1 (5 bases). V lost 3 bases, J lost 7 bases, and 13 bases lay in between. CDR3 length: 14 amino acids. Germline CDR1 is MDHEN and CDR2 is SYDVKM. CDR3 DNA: TGTGCCAGCAGTTTTGGGGGTTTAAAACAGCCCCAGCATTTT. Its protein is CASSFGGLKQPQHF.

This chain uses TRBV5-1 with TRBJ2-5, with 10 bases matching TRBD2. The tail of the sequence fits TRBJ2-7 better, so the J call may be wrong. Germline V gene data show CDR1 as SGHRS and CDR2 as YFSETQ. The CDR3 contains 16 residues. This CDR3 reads CASSLAPLAGAYEQYF. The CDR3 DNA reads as TGCGCCAGCAGCTTGGCCCCCCTAGCGGGAGCCTACGAGCAGTACTTC.

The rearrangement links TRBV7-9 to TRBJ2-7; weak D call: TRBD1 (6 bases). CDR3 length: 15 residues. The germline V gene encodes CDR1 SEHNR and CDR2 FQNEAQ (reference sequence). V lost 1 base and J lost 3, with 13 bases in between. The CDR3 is CASSLGQGNGYEQYF. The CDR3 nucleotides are TGTGCCAGCAGCTTAGGGCAGGGGAATGGCTACGAGCAGTACTTC.

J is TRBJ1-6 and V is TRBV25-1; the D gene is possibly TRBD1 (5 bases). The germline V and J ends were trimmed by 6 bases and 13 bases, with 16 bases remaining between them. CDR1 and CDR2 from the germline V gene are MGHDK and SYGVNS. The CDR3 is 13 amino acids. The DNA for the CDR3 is TGTGCCAGCAGCGAGTATACTGGGACGCCCCTCCACTTT. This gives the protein CASSEYTGTPLHF.

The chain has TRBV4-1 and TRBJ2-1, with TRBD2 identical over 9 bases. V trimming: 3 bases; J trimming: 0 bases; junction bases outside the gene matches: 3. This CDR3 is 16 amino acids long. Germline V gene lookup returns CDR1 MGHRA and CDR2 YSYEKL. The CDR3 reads CASSQVSGSSYNEQFF. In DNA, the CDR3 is TGCGCCAGCAGCCAGGTTAGCGGGAGCTCCTACAATGAGCAGTTCTTC.

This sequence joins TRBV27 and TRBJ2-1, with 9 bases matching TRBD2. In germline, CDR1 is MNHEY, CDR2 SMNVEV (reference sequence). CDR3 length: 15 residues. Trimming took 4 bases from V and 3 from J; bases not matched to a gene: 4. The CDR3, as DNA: TGTGCCAGCAGTTCTGAGCGGGAGGTCTACAATGAGCAGTTCTTC. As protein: CASSSEREVYNEQFF.

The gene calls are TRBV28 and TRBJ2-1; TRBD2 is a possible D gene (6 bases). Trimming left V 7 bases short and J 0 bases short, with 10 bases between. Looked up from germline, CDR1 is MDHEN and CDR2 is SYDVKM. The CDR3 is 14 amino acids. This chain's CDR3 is CASNRESSYNEQFF. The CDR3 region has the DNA TGTGCCAGCAACCGGGAGAGCTCCTACAATGAGCAGTTCTTC. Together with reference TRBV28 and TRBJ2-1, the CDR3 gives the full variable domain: DVKVTQSSRYLVKRTGEKVFLECVQDMDHENMFWYRQDPGLGLRLIYFSYDVKMKEKGDIPEGYSVSREKKERFSLILESASTNQTSMYLCASNRESSYNEQFFGPGTRLTVL.

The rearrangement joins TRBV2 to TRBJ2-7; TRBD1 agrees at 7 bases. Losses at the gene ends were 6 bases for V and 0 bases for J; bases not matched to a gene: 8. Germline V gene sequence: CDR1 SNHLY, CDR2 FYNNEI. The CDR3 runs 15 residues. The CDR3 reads CASRPGTANSYEQYF. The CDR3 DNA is TGTGCCAGCAGACCCGGGACAGCCAACTCCTACGAGCAGTACTTC.

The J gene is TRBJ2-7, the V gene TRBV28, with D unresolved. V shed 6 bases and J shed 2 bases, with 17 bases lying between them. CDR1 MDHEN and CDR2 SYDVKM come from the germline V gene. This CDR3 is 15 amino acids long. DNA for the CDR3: TGTGCCAGCAGCCCACGGAAGGGTCGAGCCTACGAGCAGTACTTC. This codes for CASSPRKGRAYEQYF.

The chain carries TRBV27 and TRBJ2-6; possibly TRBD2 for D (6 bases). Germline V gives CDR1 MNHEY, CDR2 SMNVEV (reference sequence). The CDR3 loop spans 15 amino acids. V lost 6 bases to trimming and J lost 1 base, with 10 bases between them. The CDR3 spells CASSPTSSGANVLTF. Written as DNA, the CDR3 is TGTGCCAGCAGCCCGACTAGTTCTGGGGCCAACGTCCTGACTTTC.

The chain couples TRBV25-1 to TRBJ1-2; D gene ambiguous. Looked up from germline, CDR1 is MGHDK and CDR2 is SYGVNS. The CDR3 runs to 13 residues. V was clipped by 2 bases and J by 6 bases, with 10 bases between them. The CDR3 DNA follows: TGTGCCAGCAGTGAAGTCCGTGCGAATGGCTACACCTTC. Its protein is CASSEVRANGYTF.

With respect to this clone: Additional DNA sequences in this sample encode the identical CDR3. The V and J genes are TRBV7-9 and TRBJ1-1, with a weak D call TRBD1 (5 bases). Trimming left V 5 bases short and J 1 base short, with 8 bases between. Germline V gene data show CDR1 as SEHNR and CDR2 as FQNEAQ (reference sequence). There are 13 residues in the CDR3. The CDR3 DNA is TGTGCCAGCAGCCCCGGGGGGAACACTGAAGCTTTCTTT. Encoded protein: CASSPGGNTEAFF.

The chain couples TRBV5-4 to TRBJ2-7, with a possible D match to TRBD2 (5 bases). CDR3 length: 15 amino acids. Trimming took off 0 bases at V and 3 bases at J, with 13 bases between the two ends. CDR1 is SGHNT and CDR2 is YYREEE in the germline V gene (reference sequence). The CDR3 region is CASSLEADLNYEQYF. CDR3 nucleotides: TGTGCCAGCAGCTTGGAAGCGGACTTGAACTACGAGCAGTACTTC.

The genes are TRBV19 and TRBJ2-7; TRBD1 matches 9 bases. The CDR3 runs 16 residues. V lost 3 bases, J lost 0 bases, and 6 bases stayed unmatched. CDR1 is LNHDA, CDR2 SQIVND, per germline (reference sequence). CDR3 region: CASSIGTGRSSYEQYF. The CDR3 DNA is TGTGCCAGTAGTATCGGGACAGGGCGAAGCTCCTACGAGCAGTACTTC. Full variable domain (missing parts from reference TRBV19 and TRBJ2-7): DGGITQSPKYLFRKEGQNVTLSCEQNLNHDAMYWYRQDPGQGLRLIYYSQIVNDFQKGDIAEGYSVSREKKESFPLTVTSAQKNPTAFYLCASSIGTGRSSYEQYFGPGTRLTVT.

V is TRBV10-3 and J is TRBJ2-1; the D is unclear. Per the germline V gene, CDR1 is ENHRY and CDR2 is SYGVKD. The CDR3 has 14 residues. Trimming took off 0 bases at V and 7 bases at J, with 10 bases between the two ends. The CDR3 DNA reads TGTGCCATCAGTGAGTCGGCTTCTAATAATGAGCAGTTCTTC. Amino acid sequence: CAISESASNNEQFF.

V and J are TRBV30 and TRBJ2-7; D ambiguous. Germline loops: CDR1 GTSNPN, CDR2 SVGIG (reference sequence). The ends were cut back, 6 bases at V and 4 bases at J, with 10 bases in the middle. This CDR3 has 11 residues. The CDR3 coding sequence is TGTGCCTGCCTAACAGAATACGAGCAGTACTTC. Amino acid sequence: CACLTEYEQYF.

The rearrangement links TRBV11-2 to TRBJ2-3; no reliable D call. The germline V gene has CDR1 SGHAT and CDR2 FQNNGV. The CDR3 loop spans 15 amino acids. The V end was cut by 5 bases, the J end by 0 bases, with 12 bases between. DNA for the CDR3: TGTGCCAGCAGCCCGATCGTATTTAGCACAGATACGCAGTATTTT. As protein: CASSPIVFSTDTQYF.